Following are 3 T cell receptor beta chains from one sample sequenced in a study of PD-L1 blockade in urothelial cancer. Time point noted: pretreatment peripheral blood. Profiled with immunoSEQ multiplex PCR; TCRdb holds only in-frame clones, not every one. The top ten clones hold around 6% of a sample with around 63,000 clones, 75% to 85% of them seen once. Sample: PBMCs, taken around atezolizumab (anti-PD-L1) treatment. The receptors come from a man in his 70s with urothelial cancer.

The chain combines TRBV5-4 with TRBJ2-4; 14 bases are a match to TRBD2. J gave up 7 bases and V 4 bases, and 4 bases lay outside the gene matches. Germline assignment: CDR1 SGHNT and CDR2 YYREEE (reference sequence). The CDR3 is 15 residues long. The CDR3 coding sequence is TGTGCCAGCAGCCGGGGACTAGCGGGAGATAACATTCAGTACTTC. Its protein is CASSRGLAGDNIQYF.

The CDR3 protein is CASSLRLAENTDTQYF. The CDR3 DNA reads as TGTGCCAGCAGCCTTAGACTAGCGGAGAACACAGATACGCAGTATTTT. J is TRBJ2-3 and V is TRBV5-4, with TRBD2 matching 9 bases. The trim removed 4 bases at V and 2 bases at J, leaving 8 bases unmatched. There are 16 residues in the CDR3. Germline V gene lookup returns CDR1 SGHNT and CDR2 YYREEE (reference sequence).

V gene TRBV5-4 combines with J gene TRBJ2-3, with 9 nucleotides matching TRBD1. V lost 4 bases and J lost 4; bases outside the gene matches: 7. The CDR3 length is 15 residues. CDR1 and CDR2 from the germline V gene are SGHNT and YYREEE (reference sequence). As DNA, the CDR3 is TGTGCCAGCAGCCGGGACAGGGAGAGCTCAGATACGCAGTATTTT. It encodes CASSRDRESSDTQYF.